These 31 T cell receptor beta chains share one sample of origin, sequenced in a study of blood T cells in healthy people across ages. Using a J-beta primer mix together with a sample-barcoded 5' primer, a second PCR was run for about 7 to 12 cycles. TCRdb itself ran the 5' RACE reads through MiXCR, one entry per CDR3 protein. The repertoire has hundreds of thousands of distinct CDR3 sequences, around 38% of them found once; the top ten carry approximately 31%. The specimen sequenced was blood. All receptors come from a man older than 75 in good health.

The chain carries TRBV29-1 and TRBJ1-1; 8 bases line up with TRBD1. The CDR3 loop spans 12 amino acids. With V trimmed by 6 bases and J by 3 bases, 3 bases remained unmatched. Germline V gene sequence: CDR1 SQVTM, CDR2 ANQGSEA. The DNA for the CDR3 is TGCAGCGTACAGGGGGGGGACACTGAAGCTTTCTTT. Translated, it gives CSVQGGDTEAFF.

This clonotype has a handful of counts. The chain carries TRBV27 and TRBJ2-1; perhaps TRBD2 as D (6 bases). The germline CDR1 and CDR2 sequences are MNHEY and SMNVEV (reference sequence). The V end lost 10 bases, the J end lost 2 bases, and 12 bases lay between the germline ends. CDR3 length equals 13 residues. The CDR3 protein is CATGRGTYNEQFF. As DNA, the CDR3 is TGTGCCACCGGGCGCGGGACCTACAATGAGCAGTTCTTC.

The rearrangement uses TRBV4-3 and TRBJ2-2; no clear D. The germline V and J ends were trimmed by 0 bases and 6 bases, with 14 bases remaining between them. The CDR3 runs 16 residues. In germline, CDR1 is LGHNA, CDR2 YSLEER. The CDR3 sequence: CASSQDHVTAAGELFF. CDR3 coding DNA: TGCGCCAGCAGCCAAGATCATGTTACTGCCGCCGGGGAGCTGTTTTTT.

To note about this clonotype: A read error is possible here, since a much larger clone lies one base away. The chain has TRBV7-2 and TRBJ2-5; D ambiguous. Germline V gives CDR1 SGHTA, CDR2 FQGNSA. The CDR3 loop spans 14 amino acids. The V and J ends lost 1 base and 11 bases respectively, with 17 bases between them. This CDR3 reads CASSLGRKAYKQYF. The CDR3 DNA sequence: TGTGCCAGCAGCTTAGGACGGAAGGCCTACAAGCAGTACTTC.

This clonotype was recorded a few times. The chain couples TRBV4-2 to TRBJ2-3, with D possibly TRBD2 on 5 matching bases. Deletions cut 3 bases from V and 2 bases from J, with 21 bases between. The CDR3 loop spans 18 amino acids. Germline V gene data show CDR1 as LGHNA and CDR2 as YNFKEQ. In DNA form, the CDR3 reads TGTGCCAGCAGCCAGGCGAGGGTCTTGAGCCTAGCCACAGATACGCAGTATTTT. This encodes CASSQARVLSLATDTQYF.

This clonotype was found a few times. This chain joins TRBV2 and TRBJ2-7; 8 nucleotides align to TRBD2. Germline V CDR1 and CDR2: SNHLY, FYNNEI. This CDR3 region has 14 residues. V shed 3 bases, J shed 0 bases, and the junction held 1 base outside the gene matches. The CDR3 bases are TGTGCCAGCAGTGACGGGGGGGCCTCCTACGAGCAGTACTTC. Encoded protein: CASSDGGASYEQYF.

The V gene is TRBV6-1, the J gene TRBJ1-2; D not resolved. Germline V lookup: CDR1 MNHNS, CDR2 SASEGT. The CDR3 length is 14 residues. V shed 3 bases and J shed 4 bases, with 12 bases lying between them. The CDR3 DNA reads as TGTGCCAGCAGTGACCCCCCAGAGGCCTATGGCTACACCTTC. Residues: CASSDPPEAYGYTF.

V usage is TRBV29-1 and J usage is TRBJ2-5, with 12 positions matching TRBD2. CDR3 length equals 14 residues. Germline CDR1 reads SQVTM; CDR2 reads ANQGSEA. V lost 4 bases, J lost 1 base, and 1 base stayed unmatched. Written as DNA, the CDR3 is TGCAGCGTTGTGACTAGCGGGGGCCAAGAGACCCAGTACTTC. Protein: CSVVTSGGQETQYF. The full variable domain, in which reference TRBV29-1 and TRBJ2-5 provide the parts outside the CDR3, is SAVISQKPSRDICQRGTSLTIQCQVDSQVTMMFWYRQQPGQSLTLIATANQGSEATYESGFVIDKFPISRPNLTFSTLTVSNMSPEDSSIYLCSVVTSGGQETQYFGPGTRLLVL.

The chain is built from TRBV20-1 and TRBJ2-5, with 7 bases that match TRBD1. Germline V gene data show CDR1 as DFQATT and CDR2 as SNEGSKA (reference sequence). Trimming took 5 bases from V and 2 from J; bases not matched to a gene: 11. This CDR3 spans 15 amino acids. CDR3 region: CSAGVGGTDQETQYF. The CDR3 DNA is TGCAGTGCTGGTGTGGGTGGGACAGATCAAGAGACCCAGTACTTC.

This clonotype came up a few times. The chain combines TRBV20-1 with TRBJ2-3; D possibly corresponds to TRBD2 (7 bases). The CDR3 is 14 residues long. CDR1 is DFQATT and CDR2 is SNEGSKA in the germline V gene (reference sequence). The V and J ends lost 6 bases and 3 bases respectively, with 16 bases between them. The CDR3 protein is CSARGAPRTDTQYF. The CDR3 DNA reads as TGCAGTGCCCGGGGGGCCCCGAGGACAGATACGCAGTATTTT.

The DNA for the CDR3 is TGCAGCGTAAGGACTAGCGGGAGCTCCTACGAGCAGTACTTC. It encodes CSVRTSGSSYEQYF. The V and J genes are TRBV29-1 and TRBJ2-7; 13 bases line up with TRBD2. Looked up from germline, CDR1 is SQVTM and CDR2 is ANQGSEA. The CDR3 has 14 amino acids. V lost 6 bases and J lost 0; bases outside the gene matches: 2.

This clonotype was seen only once. The CDR3 sequence: CASSLDGTGATDTQYF. The CDR3 nucleotides are TGCGCCAGCAGCTTGGATGGGACAGGTGCCACAGATACGCAGTATTTT. The chain couples TRBV5-1 to TRBJ2-3; 8 positions match TRBD1. J gave up 2 bases and V 0 bases, and 5 bases lay outside the gene matches. This CDR3 is 16 amino acids long. Germline lookup yields CDR1 SGHRS and CDR2 YFSETQ.

The rearrangement joins TRBV12-3 or TRBV12-4 to TRBJ1-4, with TRBD1 as a possible D gene (5 bases). This CDR3 spans 13 amino acids. Between the trimmed V and J ends, which lost 5 bases and 8 bases, there was a span of 12 bases. In nucleotides, the CDR3 is TGTGCCAGCAGTGTGCAGGGAGGCGAAAAACTGTTTTTT. This gives the protein CASSVQGGEKLFF.

The chain has TRBV7-2 and TRBJ2-1; 10 bases match TRBD2. Matching the DNA end better, TRBJ2-7 makes the J call doubtful. This CDR3 contains 16 residues. Per the germline V gene, CDR1 is SGHTA and CDR2 is FQGNSA. The CDR3 loop is CASSLALAGAYNEQYF. DNA for the CDR3: TGTGCCAGCAGCTTAGCCCTAGCGGGAGCCTACAATGAGCAGTACTTC.

This clonotype was detected only a few times. This chain links TRBV9 with TRBJ2-3; 10 bases agree with TRBD2. The CDR3 is 13 residues long. CDR1 is SGDLS and CDR2 is YYNGEE in the germline V gene. The ends lost 9 bases at V and 4 bases at J; junction bases unmatched: 5. The CDR3 is CATQRGGSDTQYF. The CDR3 region has the DNA TGTGCCACCCAGCGGGGGGGGTCAGATACGCAGTATTTT.

This clonotype was seen at least ten times. The chain uses TRBV9 and TRBJ2-1; 7 nucleotides agree with TRBD2. Trimming cost V 0 bases and J 2 bases; bases outside gene matches: 2. Germline CDR1 reads SGDLS; CDR2 reads YYNGEE. The CDR3 totals 15 residues. Here the CDR3 DNA reads TGTGCCAGCAGCGTAGAGGGACTAACCTACAATGAGCAGTTCTTC. Residues: CASSVEGLTYNEQFF.

The chain couples TRBV5-1 to TRBJ2-7, with TRBD2 identical over 9 bases. The CDR3 contains 16 residues. Germline CDR1 is SGHRS and CDR2 is YFSETQ. V trimming: 0 bases; J trimming: 3 bases; junction bases outside the gene matches: 7. In DNA form, the CDR3 reads TGCGCCAGCAGCTTGGCCCGAGCGGGGGGCTACTACGAGCAGTACTTC. It is translated as CASSLARAGGYYEQYF. The whole variable domain, remainder taken from reference TRBV5-1 and TRBJ2-7, is KAGVTQTPRYLIKTRGQQVTLSCSPISGHRSVSWYQQTPGQGLQFLFEYFSETQRNKGNFPGRFSGRQFSNSRSEMNVSTLELGDSALYLCASSLARAGGYYEQYFGPGTRLTVT.

The V gene is TRBV6-6, the J gene TRBJ2-6; D is possibly TRBD1 (6 bases). This CDR3 contains 15 residues. V lost 4 bases and J lost 5, with 12 bases in between. CDR1 and CDR2 (germline): MNHNY, SVGAGI (reference sequence). The CDR3 DNA is TGTGCCAGCAGTTCTCAGGGGCCTAGGGCCAACGTCCTGACTTTC. Translating gives CASSSQGPRANVLTF.

The chain employs TRBV5-1 and TRBJ2-1; D perhaps matches TRBD1 (6 bases). The CDR3 runs 15 residues. Trimming left V 1 base short and J 5 bases short, with 13 bases between. The germline V gene has CDR1 SGHRS and CDR2 YFSETQ. For the CDR3, the DNA is TGCGCCAGCAGCTTGCTCGTGCAGGGGAACAATGAGCAGTTCTTC. This codes for CASSLLVQGNNEQFF.

This rearrangement joins TRBV10-3 to TRBJ1-2; 8 bases line up with TRBD1. The trim removed 3 bases at V and 0 bases at J, leaving 0 bases unmatched. The germline V gene has CDR1 ENHRY and CDR2 SYGVKD. The CDR3 is made up of 14 amino acids. DNA of the CDR3: TGTGCCATCAGTGAACAGGGGGCTAACTATGGCTACACCTTC. It codes for CAISEQGANYGYTF.

The chain recombines TRBV7-9 with TRBJ2-6; D remains unclear. The germline CDR1 and CDR2 sequences are SEHNR and FQNEAQ (reference sequence). The CDR3 runs 16 residues. V dropped 1 base and J dropped 0 bases, with 7 bases sitting between them. This CDR3 is CASSLVGDSGANVLTF. The CDR3 nucleotides read TGTGCCAGCAGCTTAGTGGGCGACTCTGGGGCCAACGTCCTGACTTTC.

Only a few counts were recorded for this clonotype. This rearrangement joins TRBV7-2 to TRBJ2-1; the match to TRBD1 covers 8 bases. There are 16 residues in the CDR3. The V gene's germline CDR1 is SGHTA and CDR2 FQGNSA. The J segment lost 7 bases and the V segment lost 4 bases, leaving 12 bases of the junction unmatched. CDR3 bases: TGTGCCAGCAGCTCCCTAAGGACAGGGATGGGTAATGAGCAGTTCTTC. This gives the protein CASSSLRTGMGNEQFF.

V usage is TRBV7-9 and J usage is TRBJ1-5; 11 bases fit TRBD1. The V gene's germline CDR1 is SEHNR and CDR2 FQNEAQ (reference sequence). This CDR3 contains 14 residues. V was pared by 7 bases and J by 4 bases, with 3 bases of the junction left unmatched. CDR3 sequence: CASKGQGANQPQHF. DNA for the CDR3: TGTGCCAGCAAAGGACAGGGGGCAAATCAGCCCCAGCATTTT.

This clonotype was seen once. A read error may produce the germline difference seen at one junction end. This chain uses TRBV6-2 or TRBV6-3 with TRBJ2-4; D gene unclear. Near its end, the DNA agrees better with TRBJ2-7, so the J call may be wrong. Germline V gives CDR1 MNHEY, CDR2 SVGEGT. This CDR3 spans 17 amino acids. The CDR3: CASSSPVYQANSCEQYF. The CDR3 nucleotides are TGTGCCAGCAGCTCCCCGGTGTATCAGGCGAACTCCTGCGAGCAGTACTTC.

This clonotype turned up a few times. V gene TRBV7-2 combines with J gene TRBJ1-2; TRBD1 aligns across 9 bases. The CDR3 is made up of 13 amino acids. Trimming at V came to 5 bases and at J to 6 bases, leaving 4 bases not matched to a gene. From germline, CDR1 is SGHTA and CDR2 FQGNSA. CDR3 residues: CASSKDRGDGYTF. CDR3 sequence (DNA): TGTGCCAGCAGCAAGGACAGGGGCGATGGCTACACCTTC.

This clonotype was seen a few times. The rearrangement joins TRBV20-1 to TRBJ2-1; TRBD1 matches 12 bases. V lost 1 base to trimming and J lost 8 bases; unmatched junction nucleotides: 6. In germline, CDR1 is DFQATT, CDR2 SNEGSKA (reference sequence). This CDR3 region has 15 residues. CDR3 sequence: CSARAPGQGADEQFF. As DNA, the CDR3 is TGCAGTGCTAGAGCACCGGGACAGGGGGCTGATGAGCAGTTCTTC.

This clonotype was counted at least ten times. This rearrangement joins TRBV27 to TRBJ2-7, with unresolved D. From germline, CDR1 is MNHEY and CDR2 SMNVEV (reference sequence). Trimming left V 8 bases short and J 2 bases short, with 13 bases between. The length of the CDR3 is 13 residues. CDR3 protein: CASLGQLPYEQYF. The CDR3 nucleotides read TGTGCCAGCCTCGGGCAGCTTCCCTACGAGCAGTACTTC.

J is TRBJ2-3 and V is TRBV7-2; a weak D match, TRBD1 (5 bases). CDR1 SGHTA and CDR2 FQGNSA come from the germline V gene. The germline V and J ends were trimmed by 5 bases and 5 bases, with 17 bases remaining between them. CDR3 length: 15 residues. CDR3 in DNA: TGTGCCAGCAGCCGCCGGACACAAGGGGTAGATACGCAGTATTTT. Protein sequence: CASSRRTQGVDTQYF.

This rearrangement joins TRBV20-1 to TRBJ2-3; D is possibly TRBD1 (6 bases). This CDR3 contains 18 residues. Germline V gene sequence: CDR1 DFQATT, CDR2 SNEGSKA (reference sequence). Trimming removed 3 bases from V and 0 bases from J, with 22 bases in between. The CDR3 DNA sequence: TGCAGTGCTAGGGTCCTCCCAAGGACAGAATCTAGCACAGATACGCAGTATTTT. It is translated as CSARVLPRTESSTDTQYF.

V and J are TRBV18 and TRBJ2-2; 8 nucleotides match TRBD1. This CDR3 has 16 residues. Germline CDR1 and CDR2: KGHSH and LQKENI. V dropped 4 bases and J dropped 1; count of bases not matched to a gene: 5. The CDR3 spells CASSRTGTGNTGELFF. Here the CDR3 DNA reads TGTGCCAGCTCACGAACCGGGACAGGGAACACCGGGGAGCTGTTTTTT.

CDR3 loop: CASSSSGTTGGDEQYF. DNA of the CDR3: TGTGCCAGCAGCTCCTCGGGGACTACCGGAGGTGATGAGCAGTACTTC. This chain links TRBV7-2 with TRBJ2-5; TRBD2 aligns across 7 bases. The J segment lost 11 bases and the V segment lost 4 bases, leaving 19 bases of the junction unmatched. This CDR3 has 16 amino acids. Germline CDR1 and CDR2: SGHTA and FQGNSA.